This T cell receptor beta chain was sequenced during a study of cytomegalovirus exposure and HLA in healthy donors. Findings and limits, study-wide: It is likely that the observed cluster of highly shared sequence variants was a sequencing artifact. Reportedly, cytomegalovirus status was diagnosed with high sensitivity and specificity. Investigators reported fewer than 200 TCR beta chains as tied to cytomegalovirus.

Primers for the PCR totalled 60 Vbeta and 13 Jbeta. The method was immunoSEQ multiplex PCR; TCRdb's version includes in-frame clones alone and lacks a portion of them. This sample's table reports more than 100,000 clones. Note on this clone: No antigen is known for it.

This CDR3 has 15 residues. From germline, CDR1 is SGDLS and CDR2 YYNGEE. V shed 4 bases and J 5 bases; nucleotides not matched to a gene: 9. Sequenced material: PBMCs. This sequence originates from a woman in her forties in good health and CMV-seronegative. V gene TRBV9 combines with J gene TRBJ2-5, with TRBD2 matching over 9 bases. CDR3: CASSPSGAQGETQYF. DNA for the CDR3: TGTGCCAGCAGCCCTAGCGGGGCGCAGGGGGAGACCCAGTACTTC.